This T cell receptor (beta chain) appears in the sequencing data of a study of cytomegalovirus exposure and HLA in healthy donors. General study points: With high specificity and sensitivity, the classifier reportedly diagnosed cytomegalovirus status. TCR beta chains associated with HLA were, in a later analysis, more clonally expanded than equally common others. Whilst most TCR sequences proved rare, a subset of public TCRs occurred across many donors.

Concerning this clone itself: Its antigen is not known.

It was with 60 Vbeta and 13 Jbeta primers that the PCR ran. The assay was immunoSEQ multiplex PCR, and TCRdb's table has in-frame clones only and misses some. The table lists fewer than 150,000 clones, about 77% of them singletons, with approximately 1.2% in the top ten. V shed 5 bases and J shed 3 bases, with 17 bases lying between them. From germline, CDR1 is SGHTA and CDR2 FQGNSA. This CDR3 is built from 16 residues. The TCR sequence derives from a man aged 45-65 years in good health and CMV-seronegative. The sequenced sample was PBMCs. The chain joins TRBV7-2 to TRBJ2-4; TRBD1 might be the D (5 bases). The CDR3 DNA is TGTGCCAGCAGCCAAATACTTACAGGAATCAAAAACATTCAGTACTTC. Its translation: CASSQILTGIKNIQYF. The variable domain in full, completed from reference TRBV7-2 and TRBJ2-4, reads GAGVSQSPSNKVTEKGKDVELRCDPISGHTALYWYRQSLGQGLEFLIYFQGNSAPDKSGLPSDRFSAERTGGSVSTLTIQRTQQEDSAVYLCASSQILTGIKNIQYFGAGTRLSVL.